This is a list of T cell receptor beta chains from one sample in a study of blood T cell repertoires in COVID-19. Profiling relied on immunoSEQ multiplex PCR, and the TCRdb table lists in-frame clones only, not all of them. The table lists 300,000 to 500,000 clones, 88% of them singletons. Sequenced input: PBMCs or T cells enriched from blood (not recorded which). These receptors were collected from a woman between 40 and 55 years old with acute COVID-19. CDR3s include the opening cysteine and the closing phenylalanine or tryptophan. A D gene is named only where the DNA matches it firmly. Expanded clones get a size class; other rows say once, few or many, or leave the size out.

v_call: TRBV4-2; j_call: TRBJ2-3; clone_size: -; d_call: -; cdr3_nt: TGTGCCAGCAGCCAAAGGTTACTAGCCGCAGATACGCAGTATTTT; cdr3_aa: CASSQRLLAADTQYF
v_call: TRBV5-8; j_call: TRBJ1-3; clone_size: -; d_call: TRBD1; cdr3_nt: TGTGCCAGCAGCTTGGATGGGACAGGGTCTGGAAACACCATATATTTT; cdr3_aa: CASSLDGTGSGNTIYF
v_call: TRBV5-6; j_call: TRBJ1-5; clone_size: -; d_call: -; cdr3_nt: TGTGCCAGCAGCTTGTCAGGATATAGCAATCAGCCCCAGCATTTT; cdr3_aa: CASSLSGYSNQPQHF
v_call: TRBV2; j_call: TRBJ1-1; clone_size: -; d_call: -; cdr3_nt: TGTGCCAGCGAAGTGAGAGATGAAGCTTTCTTT; cdr3_aa: CASEVRDEAFF
v_call: TRBV29-1; j_call: TRBJ1-4; clone_size: -; d_call: TRBD1; cdr3_nt: TGCAGCGTTTCACCGGACAGGGGTGAAAAACTGTTTTTT; cdr3_aa: CSVSPDRGEKLFF
v_call: TRBV5-6; j_call: TRBJ2-3; clone_size: -; d_call: TRBD1; cdr3_nt: TGTGCCAGCAGCTTGATGGGCAGGGGGCTCATGGTCATCGGTACGCAGTATTTT; cdr3_aa: CASSLMGRGLMVIGTQYF
v_call: TRBV24-1; j_call: TRBJ2-3; clone_size: -; d_call: -; cdr3_nt: TGTGCCACCAGTGATTCACTACCCTCTCAGGGACTCACAGATACGCAGTATTTT; cdr3_aa: CATSDSLPSQGLTDTQYF
v_call: TRBV12-3/TRBV12-4; j_call: TRBJ2-5; clone_size: -; d_call: -; cdr3_nt: TGTGCCAGCAGTCCCCAGAGGGAAGAGACCCAGTACTTC; cdr3_aa: CASSPQREETQYF
v_call: TRBV5-1; j_call: TRBJ1-3; clone_size: -; d_call: TRBD1; cdr3_nt: TGCGCCAGCAGTCGGACAGGCTCTGGAAACACCATATATTTT; cdr3_aa: CASSRTGSGNTIYF
v_call: TRBV11-2; j_call: TRBJ2-3; clone_size: -; d_call: TRBD1; cdr3_nt: TGTGCCAGCAGCTTAGGGGGCGGCAGGGGGCCGACAGATACGCAGTATTTT; cdr3_aa: CASSLGGGRGPTDTQYF
v_call: TRBV9; j_call: TRBJ1-2; clone_size: -; d_call: -; cdr3_nt: TGTGCCAGCAGCGTACAGGGAGGAGTCTATGGCTACACCTTC; cdr3_aa: CASSVQGGVYGYTF
v_call: TRBV7-9; j_call: TRBJ1-2; clone_size: -; d_call: -; cdr3_nt: TGTGCCAGCAGCCAACCGCAGGGGAACTATGGCTACACCTTC; cdr3_aa: CASSQPQGNYGYTF
v_call: TRBV18; j_call: TRBJ1-1; clone_size: once; d_call: TRBD1; cdr3_nt: TGTGCCAGCTCACTAGAGGACAGGCTGGGAGCTTTCTTT; cdr3_aa: CASSLEDRLGAFF
v_call: TRBV18; j_call: TRBJ1-2; clone_size: -; d_call: -; cdr3_nt: TGTGCCAGCTCACCGACAGGCCTTCGGGGCTACACCTTC; cdr3_aa: CASSPTGLRGYTF
v_call: TRBV7-6; j_call: TRBJ2-7; clone_size: -; d_call: TRBD1; cdr3_nt: TGTGCCAGCAGCCCTGAGGACAGGGGGCAATACGAGCAGTACTTC; cdr3_aa: CASSPEDRGQYEQYF
v_call: TRBV25-1; j_call: TRBJ1-5; clone_size: -; d_call: -; cdr3_nt: TGTGCCAGCAGTGACAGGGGTAGCAATCAGCCCCAGCATTTT; cdr3_aa: CASSDRGSNQPQHF
v_call: TRBV7-9; j_call: TRBJ1-5; clone_size: -; d_call: -; cdr3_nt: TGTGCCAGCAGCTTAGGACAAAATCAGCCCCAGCATTTT; cdr3_aa: CASSLGQNQPQHF
v_call: TRBV9; j_call: TRBJ1-5; clone_size: -; d_call: -; cdr3_nt: TGTGCCAGCAGCCCCGACAGGAGTTCGAATCAGCCCCAGCATTTT; cdr3_aa: CASSPDRSSNQPQHF
v_call: TRBV19; j_call: TRBJ1-5; clone_size: -; d_call: TRBD1; cdr3_nt: TGTGCCAGTAGTATAAAGGGGTCCGGACAGGGCTACGGGAGCAATCAGCCCCAGCATTTT; cdr3_aa: CASSIKGSGQGYGSNQPQHF
v_call: TRBV5-1; j_call: TRBJ2-7; clone_size: many; d_call: TRBD1; cdr3_nt: TGCGCCAGCAGCCAGGGGACAGGAAGCTACGAGCAGTACTTC; cdr3_aa: CASSQGTGSYEQYF
v_call: TRBV29-1; j_call: TRBJ1-1; clone_size: few; d_call: TRBD1; cdr3_nt: TGCAGCGTTTACGGACAGGGAGGGACTGAAGCTTTCTTT; cdr3_aa: CSVYGQGGTEAFF
v_call: TRBV30; j_call: TRBJ2-1; clone_size: -; d_call: TRBD2; cdr3_nt: TGTGCCTGGGATAGCGGGGGGGCATCTCATGAGCAGTTCTTC; cdr3_aa: CAWDSGGASHEQFF
v_call: TRBV13; j_call: TRBJ1-2; clone_size: -; d_call: TRBD1; cdr3_nt: TGTGCCAGCAGCTTACGGGACAGCCTGACTAACTATGGCTACACCTTC; cdr3_aa: CASSLRDSLTNYGYTF
v_call: TRBV12-5; j_call: TRBJ1-3; clone_size: -; d_call: -; cdr3_nt: TGTGCTAGTGGTTTGGTACAGGGTAGAGGCGGAGTTCAAAACACCATATATTTT; cdr3_aa: CASGLVQGRGGVQNTIYF
v_call: TRBV3-1/TRBV3-2; j_call: TRBJ1-6; clone_size: few; d_call: -; cdr3_nt: TGTGCCAGCAGCCTTACAGGAAATAATTCACCCCTCCACTTT; cdr3_aa: CASSLTGNNSPLHF
v_call: TRBV7-9; j_call: TRBJ1-1; clone_size: -; d_call: TRBD1; cdr3_nt: TGTGCCAGCAGCCAGGGACAGGGGGAGACTGAAGCTTTCTTT; cdr3_aa: CASSQGQGETEAFF
v_call: TRBV7-9; j_call: TRBJ1-2; clone_size: -; d_call: -; cdr3_nt: TGTGCCAGCAGCTTAAGCAGGGAGGACTATGGCTACACCTTC; cdr3_aa: CASSLSREDYGYTF
v_call: TRBV10-1; j_call: TRBJ1-5; clone_size: -; d_call: TRBD1; cdr3_nt: TGCGCCGGCGAGGGGACAGAAGATAATAGCAATCAGCCCCAGCATTTT; cdr3_aa: CAGEGTEDNSNQPQHF
v_call: TRBV4-2; j_call: TRBJ1-5; clone_size: -; d_call: TRBD1; cdr3_nt: TGTGCCAGCAGCCGGGACAGGGGTCTCAATCAGCCCCAGCATTTT; cdr3_aa: CASSRDRGLNQPQHF
v_call: TRBV9; j_call: TRBJ2-5; clone_size: -; d_call: TRBD2; cdr3_nt: TGTGCCAGCAGCGTAGCGGGGGGGCCCGGTGAGACCCAGTACTTC; cdr3_aa: CASSVAGGPGETQYF
v_call: TRBV5-1; j_call: TRBJ2-7; clone_size: -; d_call: -; cdr3_nt: TGCGCCAGCAGCGCGCCCGGGACAACGTCCTACGAGCAGTACTTC; cdr3_aa: CASSAPGTTSYEQYF
v_call: TRBV19; j_call: TRBJ2-7; clone_size: -; d_call: -; cdr3_nt: TGTGCCAGTAGTATTGAATCAGGCAGCTCCTACGAGCAGTACTTC; cdr3_aa: CASSIESGSSYEQYF
v_call: TRBV6-5; j_call: TRBJ2-2; clone_size: -; d_call: -; cdr3_nt: TGTGCCAGCGGTCCCTCGACTGTCATTAGCGGGGAGCTGTTTTTT; cdr3_aa: CASGPSTVISGELFF
v_call: TRBV19; j_call: TRBJ1-2; clone_size: -; d_call: TRBD1; cdr3_nt: TGTGCCAGTAGTCCCCAGTCCAGGGGGCTGGGCTACACCTTC; cdr3_aa: CASSPQSRGLGYTF
v_call: TRBV2; j_call: TRBJ1-6; clone_size: once; d_call: -; cdr3_nt: TGTGCCAGCGGGAAGACAGATCCTTATAATTCACCCCTCCACTTT; cdr3_aa: CASGKTDPYNSPLHF
v_call: TRBV7-9; j_call: TRBJ1-2; clone_size: -; d_call: TRBD1; cdr3_nt: TGTGCCAGCAGCCAGGGACAGTCTAACTATGGCTACACCTTC; cdr3_aa: CASSQGQSNYGYTF
v_call: TRBV25-1; j_call: TRBJ1-6; clone_size: -; d_call: TRBD1; cdr3_nt: TGTGCCAGCAGTCAGACAGGGGGCAGGAATTCACCCCTCCACTTT; cdr3_aa: CASSQTGGRNSPLHF
v_call: TRBV6-1; j_call: TRBJ2-7; clone_size: -; d_call: -; cdr3_nt: TGTGCCAGCAGTGAGCAAACAAGTGGTGACGAGCAGTACTTC; cdr3_aa: CASSEQTSGDEQYF
v_call: TRBV4-2; j_call: TRBJ2-1; clone_size: -; d_call: -; cdr3_nt: TGTGCCAGCAGCCAAGATAAGGCGACAGAGCCCTCCTACAATGAGCAGTTCTTC; cdr3_aa: CASSQDKATEPSYNEQFF
v_call: TRBV2; j_call: TRBJ1-2; clone_size: -; d_call: -; cdr3_nt: TGTGCCAGCATTTTATGGGGAACAGGGATCAACTATGGCTACACCTTC; cdr3_aa: CASILWGTGINYGYTF